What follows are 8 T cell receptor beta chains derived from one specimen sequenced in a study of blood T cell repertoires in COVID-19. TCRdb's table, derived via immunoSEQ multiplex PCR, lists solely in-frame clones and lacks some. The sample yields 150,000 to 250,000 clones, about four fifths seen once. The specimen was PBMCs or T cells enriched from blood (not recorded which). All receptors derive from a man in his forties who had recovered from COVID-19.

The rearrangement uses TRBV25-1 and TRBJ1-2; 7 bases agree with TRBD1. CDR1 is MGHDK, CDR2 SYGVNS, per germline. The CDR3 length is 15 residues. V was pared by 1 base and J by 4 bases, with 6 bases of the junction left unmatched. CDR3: CASSESDRLGYGYTF. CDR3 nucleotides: TGTGCCAGCAGTGAATCGGACAGGTTAGGCTATGGCTACACCTTC.

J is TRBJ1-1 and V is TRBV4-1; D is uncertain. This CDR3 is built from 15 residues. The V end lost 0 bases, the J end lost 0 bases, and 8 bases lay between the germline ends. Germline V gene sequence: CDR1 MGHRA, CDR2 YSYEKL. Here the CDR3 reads CASSQEREMNTEAFF. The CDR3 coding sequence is TGCGCCAGCAGCCAAGAGAGGGAGATGAACACTGAAGCTTTCTTT.

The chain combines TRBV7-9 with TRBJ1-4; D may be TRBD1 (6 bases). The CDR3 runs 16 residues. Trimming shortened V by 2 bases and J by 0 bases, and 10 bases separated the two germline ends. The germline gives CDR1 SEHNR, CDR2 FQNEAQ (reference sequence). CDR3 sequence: CASSLKGVSTNEKLFF. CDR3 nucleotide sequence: TGTGCCAGCAGCTTAAAGGGGGTCTCAACTAATGAAAAACTGTTTTTT.

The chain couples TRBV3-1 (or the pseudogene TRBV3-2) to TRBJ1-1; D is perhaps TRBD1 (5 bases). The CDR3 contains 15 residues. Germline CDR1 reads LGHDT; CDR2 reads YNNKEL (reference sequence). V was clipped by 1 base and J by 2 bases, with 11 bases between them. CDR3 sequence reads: CASSQVFQGNTEAFF. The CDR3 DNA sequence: TGTGCCAGCAGCCAAGTTTTTCAGGGTAACACTGAAGCTTTCTTT.

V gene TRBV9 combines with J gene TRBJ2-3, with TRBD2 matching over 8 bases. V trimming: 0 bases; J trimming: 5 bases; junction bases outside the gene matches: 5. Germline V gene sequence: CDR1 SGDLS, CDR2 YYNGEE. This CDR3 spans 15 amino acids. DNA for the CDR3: TGTGCCAGCAGCGTAGCGGGGGGGGGAGAAGATACGCAGTATTTT. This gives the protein CASSVAGGGEDTQYF.

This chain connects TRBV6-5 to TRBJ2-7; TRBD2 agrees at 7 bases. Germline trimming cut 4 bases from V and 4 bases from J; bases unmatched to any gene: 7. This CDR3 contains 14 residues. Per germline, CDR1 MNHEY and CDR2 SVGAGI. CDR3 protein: CASSFKVGGYEQYF. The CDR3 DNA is TGTGCCAGCAGTTTTAAAGTGGGGGGGTACGAGCAGTACTTC.

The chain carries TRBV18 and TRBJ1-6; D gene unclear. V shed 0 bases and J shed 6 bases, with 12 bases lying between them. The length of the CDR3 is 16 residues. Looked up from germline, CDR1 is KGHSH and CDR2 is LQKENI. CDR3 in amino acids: CASSPPSLRTNSPLHF. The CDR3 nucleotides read TGTGCCAGCTCACCACCGAGTCTTAGAACTAATTCACCCCTCCACTTT.

This CDR3 is CASRGTGLGQPQHF. Written as DNA, the CDR3 is TGTGCCAGCAGGGGGACAGGCCTGGGTCAGCCCCAGCATTTT. The V call is TRBV2, the J call TRBJ1-5, with TRBD1 identical over 8 bases. This CDR3 has 14 amino acids. CDR1 and CDR2 (germline): SNHLY, FYNNEI. Unmatched junction bases numbered 7, after V lost 6 bases and J lost 6 bases.